The 4 T cell receptor beta chains below were found in one sample sequenced in a study of T cells in localized non-small cell lung cancer. Some clones are missing from TCRdb's copy, which holds only in-frame ones; the method was immunoSEQ multiplex PCR. The sample lists around 5,000 clones; about 55% were seen once. This material consisted of lymph node tissue, taken before any cancer treatment. The receptors were sampled from a male donor aged 60 or over with stage I squamous cell lung carcinoma.

A single count supports this clone. The gene calls are TRBV18 and TRBJ2-5, with TRBD2 matching 13 bases. This CDR3 is built from 16 residues. V was clipped by 4 bases and J by 7 bases; unmatched bases: 9. Germline V CDR1 and CDR2: KGHSH, LQKENI. DNA for the CDR3: TGTGCCAGCTCACTAGGACTAGCGGGAGTATCGGGGACCCAGTACTTC. Protein: CASSLGLAGVSGTQYF.

V and J are TRBV28 and TRBJ2-1; D remains ambiguous. Germline V gene lookup returns CDR1 MDHEN and CDR2 SYDVKM. V was trimmed by 5 bases and J by 7 bases, leaving 18 bases between them. The CDR3 consists of 15 residues. CDR3 in amino acids: CASSPEPTLRNEQFF. CDR3 nucleotide sequence: TGTGCCAGCAGTCCCGAGCCTACACTTCGAAATGAGCAGTTCTTC.

The V call is TRBV29-1, the J call TRBJ1-4; 9 nucleotides line up with TRBD1. After removal of 3 bases from V and 8 bases from J, the junction contained 4 bases not matched to a gene. Germline V lookup: CDR1 SQVTM, CDR2 ANQGSEA. This CDR3 contains 13 residues. As DNA, the CDR3 is TGCAGCGTTGATCGACAGGGGGGGGAAAAACTGTTTTTT. Its protein product is CSVDRQGGEKLFF.

V usage is TRBV6-8 and J usage is TRBJ2-7; 7 positions match TRBD2. CDR1 and CDR2 (germline): MNHGY, SAAAGT. The CDR3 is made up of 12 amino acids. Here the CDR3 DNA reads TGTTCCGCGGGGGTTTGGTCCTACGAGCAGTACTTC. It codes for CSAGVWSYEQYF.